What follows describes a single T cell receptor (beta chain). The recovered donors of Cohort 3 showed two negative PCRs, clearance, or symptom resolution. Here immunoSEQ multiplex PCR was the method, and the copy in TCRdb shows in-frame clones only, minus some. The repertoire holds roughly 200,000 clones, with 85% as singletons. The record originates from a study of blood T cell repertoires in COVID-19. The sequence came from a man in his forties who had recovered from COVID-19. The sequenced sample consisted of PBMCs or T cells enriched from blood (not recorded which).

The CDR3 sequence is CASSFFYEQYF. Written as DNA, the CDR3 is TGTGCCAGCTCGTTTTTTTACGAGCAGTACTTC. The chain employs TRBV28 and TRBJ2-7; D unresolved. The V end was cut by 8 bases, the J end by 4 bases, with 9 bases between. Germline CDR1 is MDHEN and CDR2 is SYDVKM. The CDR3 covers 11 residues.